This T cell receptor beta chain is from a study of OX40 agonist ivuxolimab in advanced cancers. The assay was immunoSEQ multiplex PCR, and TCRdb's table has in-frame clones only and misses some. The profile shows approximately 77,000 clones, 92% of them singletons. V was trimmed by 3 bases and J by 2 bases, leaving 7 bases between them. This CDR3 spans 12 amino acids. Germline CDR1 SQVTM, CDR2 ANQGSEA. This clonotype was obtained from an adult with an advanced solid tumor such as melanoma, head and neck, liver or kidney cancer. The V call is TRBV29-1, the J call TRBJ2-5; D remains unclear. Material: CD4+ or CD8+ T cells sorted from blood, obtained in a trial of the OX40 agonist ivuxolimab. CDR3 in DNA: TGCAGCGTTGATTGGGATCAAGAGACCCAGTACTTC. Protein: CSVDWDQETQYF.